Listed below are T cell receptor beta chains from one sample, sequenced in a study of cytomegalovirus exposure and HLA in healthy donors. Method: immunoSEQ multiplex PCR; TCRdb's copy keeps in-frame clones and lacks some. The top ten hold approximately 15% of the sample, which has 120,000 to 150,000 clones, roughly four fifths seen once. The sample consisted of PBMCs. Every receptor here comes from a human donor in good health. Both conserved end residues are part of each CDR3. Each record gives: D gene, J gene, V gene, clone size, CDR3 DNA, CDR3 protein. The D gene is left open where the match is weak. A row's size may be missing; if present it is once, few, many or a size class.

D gene: NA
J gene: TRBJ1-5
V gene: TRBV11-2
clone size: NA
CDR3 DNA: TGTGCCAGCAGCTTAGATAGTAGAAGCAATCAGCCCCAGCATTTT
CDR3 protein: CASSLDSRSNQPQHF

D gene: NA
J gene: TRBJ1-1
V gene: TRBV27
clone size: NA
CDR3 DNA: TGTGCCAGCAGTTCCCCCAGATGGGCCGGGAACACTGAAGCTTTCTTT
CDR3 protein: CASSSPRWAGNTEAFF

D gene: TRBD1
J gene: TRBJ1-1
V gene: TRBV7-2
clone size: NA
CDR3 DNA: TGTGCCAGCAGCCGACAGGGGCGCGGTACTGAAGCTTTCTTT
CDR3 protein: CASSRQGRGTEAFF

D gene: NA
J gene: TRBJ2-5
V gene: TRBV6-1
clone size: NA
CDR3 DNA: TGTGCCAGCAGTGCTCTTGAGACCCAGTACTTC
CDR3 protein: CASSALETQYF

D gene: TRBD1
J gene: TRBJ2-5
V gene: TRBV6-1
clone size: NA
CDR3 DNA: TGTGCCAGCATTAGGGACAGGGGGGGAGAGACCCAGTACTTC
CDR3 protein: CASIRDRGGETQYF

D gene: NA
J gene: TRBJ1-1
V gene: TRBV4-1
clone size: NA
CDR3 DNA: TGCGCCAGCAGCTTCCGACAGGAGAGGGTGGGCACTGAAGCTTTCTTT
CDR3 protein: CASSFRQERVGTEAFF

D gene: NA
J gene: TRBJ1-5
V gene: TRBV15
clone size: NA
CDR3 DNA: TGTGCCACCAGCAGAGACAGAAATAGCAATCAGCCCCAGCATTTT
CDR3 protein: CATSRDRNSNQPQHF

D gene: NA
J gene: TRBJ2-1
V gene: TRBV20-1
clone size: NA
CDR3 DNA: TGCAGTGCAAGACGAGCCAATGAGCAGTTCTTC
CDR3 protein: CSARRANEQFF

D gene: NA
J gene: TRBJ2-2
V gene: TRBV7-2
clone size: NA
CDR3 DNA: TGTGCCAGCAGCTCTGGGGAGCTGTTTTTT
CDR3 protein: CASSSGELFF

D gene: NA
J gene: TRBJ2-1
V gene: TRBV27
clone size: few
CDR3 DNA: TGTGCCAGTCAGGACGGGAGCTCCTACAATGAGCAGTTCTTC
CDR3 protein: CASQDGSSYNEQFF

D gene: NA
J gene: TRBJ1-3
V gene: TRBV4-1
clone size: few
CDR3 DNA: TGCGCCAGCAGCACGCAGATCTCTGGAAACACCATATATTTT
CDR3 protein: CASSTQISGNTIYF

D gene: TRBD2
J gene: TRBJ2-1
V gene: TRBV9
clone size: NA
CDR3 DNA: TGTGCCAGCAGCCTCCGGACTAGCGGAGATGAGCAGTTCTTC
CDR3 protein: CASSLRTSGDEQFF

D gene: NA
J gene: TRBJ2-1
V gene: TRBV29-1
clone size: NA
CDR3 DNA: TGCAGCGCCATCCGGGATGGCAATGAGCAGTTCTTC
CDR3 protein: CSAIRDGNEQFF

D gene: NA
J gene: TRBJ2-2
V gene: TRBV18
clone size: once
CDR3 DNA: TGTGCCAGCTCACCTACAACAGGGTCGAACACCGGGGAGCTGTTTTTT
CDR3 protein: CASSPTTGSNTGELFF

D gene: TRBD1
J gene: TRBJ2-3
V gene: TRBV29-1
clone size: NA
CDR3 DNA: TGCAGCGTCAAGGGACAGGGAAGCACAGATACGCAGTATTTT
CDR3 protein: CSVKGQGSTDTQYF

D gene: TRBD1
J gene: TRBJ2-7
V gene: TRBV30
clone size: NA
CDR3 DNA: TGTGCCTGGAATCACGGACAGGGCGGATACGAGCAGTACTTC
CDR3 protein: CAWNHGQGGYEQYF

D gene: NA
J gene: TRBJ1-6
V gene: TRBV5-4
clone size: NA
CDR3 DNA: TGTGCCAGCTCCTCCCCGAAAGCCAGGGATGGCAATTCACCCCTCCACTTT
CDR3 protein: CASSSPKARDGNSPLHF

D gene: TRBD1
J gene: TRBJ2-1
V gene: TRBV4-2
clone size: NA
CDR3 DNA: TGTGCCAGCAGCCTGACAGGGGGGTCCTACAATGAGCAGTTCTTC
CDR3 protein: CASSLTGGSYNEQFF

D gene: NA
J gene: TRBJ1-2
V gene: TRBV5-1
clone size: few
CDR3 DNA: TGCGCCAGCAGCTTGAGCCAGGAGGAGAGGTATGGCTACACCTTC
CDR3 protein: CASSLSQEERYGYTF

D gene: TRBD2
J gene: TRBJ2-4
V gene: TRBV2
clone size: NA
CDR3 DNA: TGTGCCAGCAGCAAAGATGACGTGCTAGCGGGGGCTCTAGCCAAAAACATTCAGTACTTC
CDR3 protein: CASSKDDVLAGALAKNIQYF

D gene: NA
J gene: TRBJ2-5
V gene: TRBV19
clone size: NA
CDR3 DNA: TGTGCCAGTAGTATAGGCGACATTGGAGAGACCCAGTACTTC
CDR3 protein: CASSIGDIGETQYF

D gene: NA
J gene: TRBJ1-4
V gene: TRBV4-2
clone size: NA
CDR3 DNA: TGTGCCAGCAGCCAAGATATGACAGTTGGAAACGAAAAACTGTTTTTT
CDR3 protein: CASSQDMTVGNEKLFF

D gene: NA
J gene: TRBJ2-2
V gene: TRBV5-1
clone size: NA
CDR3 DNA: TGCGCCAGCACGTTTGGCAGGAACACCGGGGAGCTGTTTTTT
CDR3 protein: CASTFGRNTGELFF

D gene: TRBD1
J gene: TRBJ2-3
V gene: TRBV20-1
clone size: NA
CDR3 DNA: TGCAGTTTCGACAGGGAAGCTACGCAGTATTTT
CDR3 protein: CSFDREATQYF

D gene: TRBD2
J gene: TRBJ2-2
V gene: TRBV5-4
clone size: NA
CDR3 DNA: TGTGCCAGCAGCCTTAGCGGGATAAACACCGGGGAGCTGTTTTTT
CDR3 protein: CASSLSGINTGELFF

D gene: TRBD2
J gene: TRBJ2-1
V gene: TRBV2
clone size: NA
CDR3 DNA: TGTGCCAGCACAAGACTAGCGGGAGGCAATGAGCAGTTCTTC
CDR3 protein: CASTRLAGGNEQFF

D gene: NA
J gene: TRBJ1-2
V gene: TRBV5-4
clone size: NA
CDR3 DNA: TGTGCCAGCAGCCGGGTGGGTGGGGGCCCGGACTATGGCTACACCTTC
CDR3 protein: CASSRVGGGPDYGYTF

D gene: TRBD2
J gene: TRBJ2-5
V gene: TRBV11-3
clone size: NA
CDR3 DNA: TGTGCCAGCAGCTTAGATAGCGGGAGGCAAGAGACCCAGTACTTC
CDR3 protein: CASSLDSGRQETQYF

D gene: NA
J gene: TRBJ1-6
V gene: TRBV30
clone size: NA
CDR3 DNA: TGTGCCTGGAGTGCCCCCCGCCGGGGACCGGGAGGCTCACCCCTCCACTTT
CDR3 protein: CAWSAPRRGPGGSPLHF

D gene: NA
J gene: TRBJ1-6
V gene: TRBV7-2
clone size: NA
CDR3 DNA: TGTGCCAGCAGCACACAGGTCTCCTATAATTCACCCCTCCACTTT
CDR3 protein: CASSTQVSYNSPLHF

D gene: TRBD1
J gene: TRBJ2-5
V gene: TRBV5-8
clone size: few
CDR3 DNA: TGTGCCAGCAGCCTTGGACAGGGTAACAGGGAGACCCAGTACTTC
CDR3 protein: CASSLGQGNRETQYF

D gene: NA
J gene: TRBJ2-6
V gene: TRBV27
clone size: NA
CDR3 DNA: TGTGCCAGCAGGCGGGGAGGACACCGCTCTGGGGCCAACGTCCTGACTTTC
CDR3 protein: CASRRGGHRSGANVLTF

D gene: NA
J gene: TRBJ2-3
V gene: TRBV2
clone size: few
CDR3 DNA: TGTGCCAGCAGTCCTCAGGGGGGGGCGGGGGGCGGAGATACGCAGTATTTT
CDR3 protein: CASSPQGGAGGGDTQYF